The 20 T cell receptor beta chains given below trace back to one sample, sequenced in a study of shared clonotypes between healthy human individuals. The repertoire was sequenced with immunoSEQ multiplex PCR; TCRdb's copy has only in-frame clones and lacks some. The profile covers around 1,000,000 clones, with about 72% appearing a single time and more than 0.85% taken by the ten largest. Sequenced sample: memory CD4+ T cells from PBMCs. The subset here: CD45RA-negative fraction. The receptor set was obtained from a man younger than 30 in good health. Some clones in this sample may be carry-over from other donors' samples.

This chain links TRBV5-1 with TRBJ2-5; D perhaps matches TRBD2 (5 bases). Germline CDR1 reads SGHRS; CDR2 reads YFSETQ. This CDR3 spans 14 amino acids. Deletions cut 2 bases from V and 1 base from J, with 9 bases between. The CDR3 loop reads CASSFRTVQETQYF. The CDR3 nucleotides are TGCGCCAGCAGCTTCCGGACTGTCCAAGAGACCCAGTACTTC.

This rearrangement joins TRBV4-2 to TRBJ1-1, with a weak D call TRBD1 (6 bases). This CDR3 has 17 residues. V lost 1 base and J 2 bases, leaving 17 bases between the germline ends. Germline lookup yields CDR1 LGHNA and CDR2 YNFKEQ. As DNA, the CDR3 is TGTGCCAGCAGCCAAGGTTCAGGGGCCGTAGTCAACACTGAAGCTTTCTTT. It codes for CASSQGSGAVVNTEAFF.

This clone was observed a single time. The rearrangement joins TRBV5-4 to TRBJ2-7; 11 bases align to TRBD2. The CDR3 consists of 15 residues. The germline CDR1 and CDR2 sequences are SGHNT and YYREEE (reference sequence). V trimming: 4 bases; J trimming: 3 bases; junction bases outside the gene matches: 6. This CDR3 is CASSVTSGTHYEQYF. The CDR3 region has the DNA TGTGCCAGCAGCGTGACTAGCGGGACCCACTACGAGCAGTACTTC.

V gene TRBV2 combines with J gene TRBJ2-3, with D possibly TRBD1 on 6 matching bases. The CDR3 consists of 14 residues. Trimming left V 3 bases short and J 7 bases short, with 14 bases between. Germline values: CDR1 SNHLY, CDR2 FYNNEI. The DNA for the CDR3 is TGTGCCAGCAGTGACACAGGGTCGTTGAATACGCAGTATTTT. Its translation is CASSDTGSLNTQYF. Supplemented by reference TRBV2 and TRBJ2-3, the full variable domain reads EPEVTQTPSHQVTQMGQEVILRCVPISNHLYFYWYRQILGQKVEFLVSFYNNEISEKSEIFDDQFSVERPDGSNFTLKIRSTKLEDSAMYFCASSDTGSLNTQYFGPGTRLTVL.

This clone appeared once. The chain couples TRBV5-1 to TRBJ2-3; D is perhaps TRBD2 (6 bases). The CDR3 runs 16 residues. The germline V and J ends were trimmed by 0 bases and 1 base, with 12 bases remaining between them. Germline CDR1 is SGHRS and CDR2 is YFSETQ. The CDR3 coding sequence is TGCGCCAGCAGCTTGGCCGCGACTAGAGGCACAGATACGCAGTATTTT. This gives the protein CASSLAATRGTDTQYF.

The chain carries TRBV7-2 and TRBJ2-2, with D possibly being TRBD2 (6 bases). Germline-derived CDR1 and CDR2 are SGHTA and FQGNSA. The CDR3 totals 13 residues. With 8 bases removed from V and 5 bases from J, the gap between germline ends came to 12 bases. The CDR3 loop reads CASGPRGTGELFF. CDR3 sequence (DNA): TGTGCCAGCGGACCACGGGGGACCGGGGAGCTGTTTTTT.

There are a few counts of this clone. V is TRBV11-3 and J is TRBJ2-1; 7 nucleotides line up with TRBD1. The CDR3 length is 17 residues. The germline V gene encodes CDR1 SGHNT and CDR2 YENEEA. The junction had 17 bases not matched to a gene; V was cut back by 4 bases and J by 8 bases. The CDR3 protein is CASSSGGWGTQGDEQFF. The CDR3 DNA reads TGTGCCAGCAGCTCAGGGGGATGGGGGACGCAGGGCGATGAGCAGTTCTTC.

The chain joins TRBV28 to TRBJ1-3; D is unresolved. Trimming took off 2 bases at V and 4 bases at J, with 9 bases between the two ends. From germline, CDR1 is MDHEN and CDR2 SYDVKM. The CDR3 sequence is 14 residues long. The CDR3 DNA follows: TGTGCCAGCAGTTTACCCTGGCCGGGAAACACCATATATTTT. Translated: CASSLPWPGNTIYF.

As DNA, the CDR3 is TGCGCCAGCAGAAACCGATATAGACTAGCGGGAGCTTTAGATACGCAGTATTTT. Protein sequence: CASRNRYRLAGALDTQYF. The rearrangement links TRBV5-1 to TRBJ2-3; 12 nucleotides line up with TRBD2. In germline, CDR1 is SGHRS, CDR2 YFSETQ. The ends lost 5 bases at V and 5 bases at J; junction bases unmatched: 15. The CDR3 is made up of 18 amino acids.

The table lists this clone with a count of one. The CDR3 loop reads CASSQGRRLAGTEQYF. CDR3 nucleotide sequence: TGTGCCAGCAGCCAAGGTAGGAGACTAGCGGGAACCGAGCAGTACTTC. The chain carries TRBV4-2 and TRBJ2-7; 11 positions agree with TRBD2. The V segment lost 1 base and the J segment 6 bases; nucleotides outside the gene matches: 8. The germline V gene has CDR1 LGHNA and CDR2 YNFKEQ. The CDR3 totals 16 residues.

The rearrangement uses TRBV5-4 and TRBJ2-3; TRBD1 might be the D (5 bases). Per the germline V gene, CDR1 is SGHNT and CDR2 is YYREEE (reference sequence). Trimming pared 5 bases from V and 5 bases from J, leaving 15 bases between. This CDR3 is 14 amino acids long. The CDR3 here is CASSVGLGLDTQYF. The CDR3 DNA is TGTGCCAGCAGTGTGGGGCTAGGATTAGATACGCAGTATTTT.

This chain joins TRBV7-2 and TRBJ2-4; perhaps TRBD2 as D (6 bases). The ends were cut back, 5 bases at V and 1 base at J, with 9 bases in the middle. The CDR3 totals 14 residues. The germline CDR1 and CDR2 sequences are SGHTA and FQGNSA. CDR3 DNA sequence: TGTGCCAGCAGCCGGGGACTCGCCAAAAACATTCAGTACTTC. Amino acids: CASSRGLAKNIQYF.

The rearrangement joins TRBV28 to TRBJ2-7; possibly TRBD1 for D (7 bases). Trimming removed 3 bases from V and 11 bases from J, with 14 bases in between. This CDR3 region has 12 residues. Germline V gene sequence: CDR1 MDHEN, CDR2 SYDVKM. The DNA of the CDR3 is TGTGCCAGCAGTTTGGTGACAGGGAGGAAGTACTTC. Residues: CASSLVTGRKYF.

The chain is built from TRBV10-3 and TRBJ2-3; D is unclear. V gave up 5 bases and J gave up 5 bases, with 11 bases separating them. Germline CDR1 and CDR2: ENHRY and SYGVKD. This CDR3 has 13 amino acids. CDR3 in DNA: TGTGCCATCAGTACTGAGAAGGTAGATACGCAGTATTTT. Encoded protein: CAISTEKVDTQYF.

This clone was seen only a few times. The chain carries TRBV30 and TRBJ1-1; unclear D gene. CDR1 is GTSNPN, CDR2 SVGIG, per germline (reference sequence). V dropped 1 base and J dropped 6 bases, with 9 bases sitting between them. The CDR3 is made up of 12 amino acids. CDR3 residues: CAWSAAGPEAFF. CDR3 bases: TGTGCCTGGAGTGCGGCCGGGCCTGAAGCTTTCTTT.

This chain links TRBV6-1 with TRBJ2-7; D not certain. V lost 0 bases, J lost 3 bases, and 9 bases lay in between. CDR3 length: 14 residues. In germline, CDR1 is MNHNS, CDR2 SASEGT. CDR3 in DNA: TGTGCCAGCAGTGAAGCGCCGAGACACTACGAGCAGTACTTC. As protein: CASSEAPRHYEQYF.

The table lists this clone with a few counts. The chain has TRBV7-2 and TRBJ1-3; no definite D call. This CDR3 spans 14 amino acids. Germline CDR1 and CDR2: SGHTA and FQGNSA. The V end was cut by 5 bases, the J end by 4 bases, with 12 bases between. The DNA of the CDR3 is TGTGCCAGCAGCCCCTCGACGGACGGAAACACCATATATTTT. Protein: CASSPSTDGNTIYF.

This chain uses TRBV6-5 with TRBJ1-4; D unresolved. CDR1 is MNHEY, CDR2 SVGAGI, per germline. The V gene lost 5 bases and the J gene lost 7 bases, with 14 bases spanning the gap. This CDR3 comprises 14 residues. DNA for the CDR3: TGTGCCAGCAGTCGAAAAAGCGTTGGTGAAAAACTGTTTTTT. Translation gives CASSRKSVGEKLFF.

This rearrangement joins TRBV5-1 to TRBJ2-3; 10 bases agree with TRBD2. V was pared by 7 bases and J by 3 bases, with 8 bases of the junction left unmatched. This CDR3 contains 15 residues. Looked up from germline, CDR1 is SGHRS and CDR2 is YFSETQ. In DNA, the CDR3 is TGCGCCAGCGGACCTAGCGGGAGTTCGACAGATACGCAGTATTTT. The encoded protein is CASGPSGSSTDTQYF.

The rearrangement joins TRBV27 to TRBJ1-1; maybe TRBD1 (5 bases). The ends were cut back, 2 bases at V and 5 bases at J, with 12 bases in the middle. Germline V gene sequence: CDR1 MNHEY, CDR2 SMNVEV (reference sequence). The CDR3 sequence is 14 residues long. CDR3 sequence (DNA): TGTGCCAGCAGTTTACCGGGGGGATGGACTGAAGCTTTCTTT. It translates to CASSLPGGWTEAFF.